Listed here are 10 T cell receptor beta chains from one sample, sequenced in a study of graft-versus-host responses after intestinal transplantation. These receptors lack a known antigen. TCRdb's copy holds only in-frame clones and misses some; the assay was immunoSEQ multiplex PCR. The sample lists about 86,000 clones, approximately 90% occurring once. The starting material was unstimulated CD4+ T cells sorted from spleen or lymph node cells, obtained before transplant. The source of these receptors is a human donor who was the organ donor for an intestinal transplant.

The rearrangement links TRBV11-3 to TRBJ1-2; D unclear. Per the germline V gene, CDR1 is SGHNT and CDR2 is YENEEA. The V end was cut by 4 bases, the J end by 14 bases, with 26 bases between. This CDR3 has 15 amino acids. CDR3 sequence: CASSSLGPFGPQTTF. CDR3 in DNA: TGTGCCAGCAGCTCACTAGGCCCTTTTGGCCCCCAGACGACCTTC.

This CDR3 is CASSLDRYRGRLYEQYF. The CDR3 DNA follows: TGTGCCAGCAGCTTAGACAGATACAGGGGTCGCCTCTACGAGCAGTACTTC. The gene calls are TRBV11-2 and TRBJ2-7; 7 bases are a match to TRBD1. V was clipped by 0 bases and J by 3 bases; unmatched bases: 11. Germline V gene lookup returns CDR1 SGHAT and CDR2 FQNNGV. CDR3 length: 17 amino acids.

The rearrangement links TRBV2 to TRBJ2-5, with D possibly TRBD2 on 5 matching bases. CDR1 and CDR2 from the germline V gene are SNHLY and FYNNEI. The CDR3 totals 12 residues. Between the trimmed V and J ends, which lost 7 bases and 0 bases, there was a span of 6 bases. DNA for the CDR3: TGTGCCAGCACCGGGAACCAAGAGACCCAGTACTTC. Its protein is CASTGNQETQYF.

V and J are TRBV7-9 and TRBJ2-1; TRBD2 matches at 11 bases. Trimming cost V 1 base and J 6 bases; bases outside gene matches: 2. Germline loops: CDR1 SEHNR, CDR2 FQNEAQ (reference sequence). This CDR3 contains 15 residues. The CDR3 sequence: CASSLGTSGGNEQFF. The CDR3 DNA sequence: TGTGCCAGCAGCTTAGGCACTAGCGGGGGCAATGAGCAGTTCTTC. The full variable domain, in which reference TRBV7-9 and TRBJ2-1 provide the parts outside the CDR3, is DTGVSQNPRHKITKRGQNVTFRCDPISEHNRLYWYRQTLGQGPEFLTYFQNEAQLEKSRLLSDRFSAERPKGSFSTLEIQRTEQGDSAMYLCASSLGTSGGNEQFFGPGTRLTVL.

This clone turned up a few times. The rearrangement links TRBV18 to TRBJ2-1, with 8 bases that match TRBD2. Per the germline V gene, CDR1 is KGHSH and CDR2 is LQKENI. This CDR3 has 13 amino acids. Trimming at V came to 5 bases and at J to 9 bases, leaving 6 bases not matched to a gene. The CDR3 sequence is CASSDERGSEQFF. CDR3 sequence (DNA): TGTGCCAGCTCAGACGAGCGGGGGAGTGAGCAGTTCTTC.

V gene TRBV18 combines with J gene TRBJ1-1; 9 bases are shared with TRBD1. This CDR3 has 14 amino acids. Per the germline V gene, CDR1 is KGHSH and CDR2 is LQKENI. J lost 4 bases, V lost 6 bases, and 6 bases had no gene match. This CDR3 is CASSSDRGVTEAFF. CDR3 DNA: TGTGCCAGCTCGTCAGACAGGGGGGTCACTGAAGCTTTCTTT.

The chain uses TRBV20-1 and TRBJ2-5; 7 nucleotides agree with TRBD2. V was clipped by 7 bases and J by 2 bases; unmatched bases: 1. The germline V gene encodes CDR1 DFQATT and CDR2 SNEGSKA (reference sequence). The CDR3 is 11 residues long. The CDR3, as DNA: TGCAGTGTGGGGGGGCAAGAGACCCAGTACTTC. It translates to CSVGGQETQYF.

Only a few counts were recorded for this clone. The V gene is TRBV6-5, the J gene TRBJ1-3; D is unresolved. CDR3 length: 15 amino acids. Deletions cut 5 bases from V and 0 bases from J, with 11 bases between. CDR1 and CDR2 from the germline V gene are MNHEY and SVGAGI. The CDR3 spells CASSVSGVSGNTIYF. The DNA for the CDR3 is TGTGCCAGCAGTGTATCCGGGGTCTCTGGAAACACCATATATTTT.

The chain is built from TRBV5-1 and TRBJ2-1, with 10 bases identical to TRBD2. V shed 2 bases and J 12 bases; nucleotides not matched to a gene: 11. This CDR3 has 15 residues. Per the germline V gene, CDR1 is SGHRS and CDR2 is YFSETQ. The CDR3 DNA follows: TGCGCCAGCAGCTTTGGCCTAGCGGGGGTTGAAGCGCAGTTCTTC. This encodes CASSFGLAGVEAQFF.

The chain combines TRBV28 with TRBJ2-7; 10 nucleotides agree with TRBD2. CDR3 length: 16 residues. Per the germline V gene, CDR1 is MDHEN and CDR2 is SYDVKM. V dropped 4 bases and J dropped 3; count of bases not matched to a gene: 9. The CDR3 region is CASSSEAGGNIYEQYF. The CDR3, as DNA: TGTGCCAGCAGTTCCGAAGCGGGAGGGAACATCTACGAGCAGTACTTC.